The 16 T cell receptor beta chains below come from one sample, sequenced in a study of blood T cell repertoires in COVID-19. TCRdb's table, derived via immunoSEQ multiplex PCR, lists solely in-frame clones and lacks some. The sample consists of just over 250,000 clones, about 89% of them appearing once. What was sequenced was peripheral blood. The origin of the receptors is a woman between 45 and 65 years old with acute or convalescent COVID-19.

This clone was counted a single time. The J gene is TRBJ1-2, the V gene TRBV19; 9 bases line up with TRBD1. The CDR3 consists of 13 residues. V dropped 5 bases and J dropped 7; count of bases not matched to a gene: 5. CDR1 and CDR2 (germline): LNHDA, SQIVND (reference sequence). The CDR3 sequence: CASSFDRGGGYTF. CDR3 in DNA: TGTGCCAGTAGTTTCGACAGGGGGGGTGGCTACACCTTC.

A single count supports this clone. The chain recombines TRBV5-1 with TRBJ2-1; 7 bases line up with TRBD2. The CDR3 loop spans 14 amino acids. Germline lookup yields CDR1 SGHRS and CDR2 YFSETQ. With 2 bases clipped from V and 7 bases from J, the junction kept 6 bases outside the gene matches. CDR3 sequence reads: CASSFLAGANEQFF. CDR3 bases: TGCGCCAGCAGCTTCTTGGCGGGAGCTAATGAGCAGTTCTTC.

V gene TRBV29-1 combines with J gene TRBJ2-1; D unresolved. V dropped 4 bases and J dropped 9 bases, with 7 bases sitting between them. This CDR3 is 10 amino acids long. From germline, CDR1 is SQVTM and CDR2 ANQGSEA. The CDR3 coding sequence is TGCAGCGTTGTTAGGAGTGAGCAGTTCTTC. Translating gives CSVVRSEQFF.

The rearrangement uses TRBV6-6 and TRBJ1-1, with 7 bases matching TRBD1. This CDR3 is built from 14 residues. V dropped 0 bases and J dropped 7; count of bases not matched to a gene: 5. The germline V gene has CDR1 MNHNY and CDR2 SVGAGI (reference sequence). Here the CDR3 DNA reads TGTGCCAGCAGTTACTCAGGGGGCCAGATTGAAGCTTTCTTT. Protein product: CASSYSGGQIEAFF.

The rearrangement uses TRBV10-3 and TRBJ2-1; D perhaps matches TRBD1 (5 bases). This CDR3 has 15 residues. The germline V gene encodes CDR1 ENHRY and CDR2 SYGVKD. The ends were cut back, 4 bases at V and 0 bases at J, with 10 bases in the middle. This CDR3 is CAISAQGFSYNEQFF. The CDR3 DNA sequence: TGTGCCATCAGTGCCCAGGGCTTCTCCTACAATGAGCAGTTCTTC.

This chain links TRBV2 with TRBJ2-1; tentatively, D is TRBD2 (6 bases). The germline V and J ends were trimmed by 6 bases and 7 bases, with 19 bases remaining between them. The length of the CDR3 is 15 residues. Germline-derived CDR1 and CDR2 are SNHLY and FYNNEI. CDR3 sequence (DNA): TGTGCCAGCAGCGCCCGTTCTTGGGGGAGGAATGAGCAGTTCTTC. It translates to CASSARSWGRNEQFF.

The CDR3 DNA is TGTGCCAGTACTCGGACAGGGCTAGAAAAACTGTTTTTT. It codes for CASTRTGLEKLFF. The V call is TRBV19, the J call TRBJ1-4; the match to TRBD1 covers 8 bases. V gave up 7 bases and J gave up 8 bases; unmatched junction bases: 6. The CDR3 sequence is 13 residues long. The germline gives CDR1 LNHDA, CDR2 SQIVND (reference sequence).

This sequence joins TRBV4-2 and TRBJ2-7; the D gene is possibly TRBD2 (7 bases). The CDR3 covers 15 residues. CDR1 is LGHNA, CDR2 YNFKEQ, per germline. Trimming stripped 2 bases from V and 0 bases from J, with 11 bases between. The CDR3 nucleotides read TGTGCCAGCAGCCAATATCGGGGGGCCTCCTACGAGCAGTACTTC. This translates into CASSQYRGASYEQYF.

This chain connects TRBV28 to TRBJ2-7; 9 positions match TRBD1. J lost 3 bases, V lost 0 bases, and 0 bases had no gene match. The germline V gene has CDR1 MDHEN and CDR2 SYDVKM. This CDR3 comprises 14 residues. For the CDR3, the DNA is TGTGCCAGCAGTTTATGGGGACAGGGCTACGAGCAGTACTTC. The encoded protein is CASSLWGQGYEQYF. The full variable domain, its missing parts supplied by reference TRBV28 and TRBJ2-7, is DVKVTQSSRYLVKRTGEKVFLECVQDMDHENMFWYRQDPGLGLRLIYFSYDVKMKEKGDIPEGYSVSREKKERFSLILESASTNQTSMYLCASSLWGQGYEQYFGPGTRLTVT.

The chain recombines TRBV29-1 with TRBJ2-6; no reliable D call. The germline V and J ends were trimmed by 7 bases and 1 base, with 5 bases remaining between them. CDR1 and CDR2 (germline): SQVTM, ANQGSEA. This CDR3 spans 12 amino acids. The CDR3 DNA reads TGCAGCGCTTATTCTGGGGCCAACGTCCTGACTTTC. This gives the protein CSAYSGANVLTF.

Only a few counts were recorded for this clone. V and J are TRBV11-3 and TRBJ2-1; 9 positions match TRBD2. Trimming cost V 4 bases and J 8 bases; bases outside gene matches: 12. The V gene's germline CDR1 is SGHNT and CDR2 YENEEA. This CDR3 comprises 16 residues. As DNA, the CDR3 is TGTGCCAGCAGCTCCACAATAGCGGGAGAGGGGGATGAGCAGTTCTTC. It encodes CASSSTIAGEGDEQFF.

The chain's CDR3 is CASSYRGGNQPQHF. The CDR3 region has the DNA TGTGCCAGCAGTTACAGGGGTGGCAATCAGCCCCAGCATTTT. The chain uses TRBV6-6 and TRBJ1-5, with D perhaps TRBD1 (5 bases). The germline V gene has CDR1 MNHNY and CDR2 SVGAGI (reference sequence). V lost 2 bases and J 2 bases, leaving 7 bases between the germline ends. CDR3 length: 14 residues.

A remark on this clone: Other DNA sequences in this specimen translate into the identical CDR3. The chain links TRBV7-2 to TRBJ1-5, with D perhaps TRBD1 (6 bases). V was pared by 2 bases and J by 4 bases, with 6 bases between. The CDR3 totals 13 residues. From germline, CDR1 is SGHTA and CDR2 FQGNSA. Written as DNA, the CDR3 is TGTGCCAGCAGCTTACAGGGGAATCAGCCCCAGCATTTT. This encodes CASSLQGNQPQHF.

The rearrangement uses TRBV19 and TRBJ1-6; a weak D match, TRBD1 (5 bases). The germline V gene encodes CDR1 LNHDA and CDR2 SQIVND (reference sequence). CDR3 size: 13 residues. The germline V and J ends were trimmed by 7 bases and 8 bases, with 12 bases remaining between them. The CDR3 DNA reads as TGTGCCAGTACGACCAGGGCCCATTCACCCCTCCACTTT. It yields the protein CASTTRAHSPLHF.

The rearrangement joins TRBV9 to TRBJ2-2; 10 bases agree with TRBD2. The CDR3 is 17 residues long. Germline assignment: CDR1 SGDLS and CDR2 YYNGEE. V lost 0 bases to trimming and J lost 5 bases; unmatched junction nucleotides: 7. The CDR3 DNA is TGTGCCAGCAGCGTAGGAGAACTAGCGGGAAATACCGGGGAGCTGTTTTTT. Translating gives CASSVGELAGNTGELFF.

This chain connects TRBV7-9 to TRBJ2-3, with 10 bases fitting TRBD1. Germline-derived CDR1 and CDR2 are SEHNR and FQNEAQ (reference sequence). CDR3 size: 17 residues. Losses at the gene ends were 1 base for V and 5 bases for J; bases not matched to a gene: 9. The CDR3 DNA sequence: TGTGCCAGCAGCTTAGGGGTTTTGACAGGGGGCGTAGATACGCAGTATTTT. This gives the protein CASSLGVLTGGVDTQYF.